Presented here are 2 T cell receptor beta chains from one specimen sequenced in a study of T-cell reconstitution after alpha-beta-depleted transplantation in children. The library targeted TCRbeta and was prepared with unique molecular identifiers. In TCRdb, the PCR reads were re-called with MiXCR into one record per CDR3 protein. The data hold approximately 300,000 distinct CDR3 sequences, with 9.5% to 13% observed a single time. Sequences were derived from peripheral blood, sampled 180 days after TCRalphabeta/CD19-depleted stem cell transplant. The receptor set was obtained from a male patient under 10 years old who had a stem cell transplant for chronic granulomatous disease, so the T cells may come from the graft donor.

This clonotype has a count of ten or more. V and J are TRBV5-1 and TRBJ1-1; possibly TRBD1 for D (5 bases). The CDR3 runs 14 residues. Trimming stripped 0 bases from V and 0 bases from J, with 6 bases between. Per the germline V gene, CDR1 is SGHRS and CDR2 is YFSETQ. The CDR3 DNA reads as TGCGCCAGCAGCTTGGGGGGCGTGAACACTGAAGCTTTCTTT. Protein product: CASSLGGVNTEAFF.

J is TRBJ2-5 and V is TRBV5-1, with D possibly called TRBD1 or TRBD2 (5 bases each). V shed 2 bases and J shed 2 bases, with 13 bases lying between them. Looked up from germline, CDR1 is SGHRS and CDR2 is YFSETQ. CDR3 size: 15 residues. CDR3: CASSLGTVLQETQYF. CDR3 nucleotide sequence: TGCGCCAGCAGCTTAGGGACGGTACTGCAAGAGACCCAGTACTTC. Filled out from reference TRBV5-1 and TRBJ2-5, the complete variable domain reads KAGVTQTPRYLIKTRGQQVTLSCSPISGHRSVSWYQQTPGQGLQFLFEYFSETQRNKGNFPGRFSGRQFSNSRSEMNVSTLELGDSALYLCASSLGTVLQETQYFGPGTRLLVL.